This TCR beta chain was observed in a study of CD8+CD57+ T cells in acquired aplastic anemia. Sequencing was done on patients that had shown CD8+CD57+ cell expansion by flow cytometry. V dropped 5 bases and J dropped 1; count of bases not matched to a gene: 17. This CDR3 comprises 20 residues. Germline values: CDR1 SGHTA, CDR2 FQGNSA. Genomic DNA acted as the template from which TCR beta VDJ combination and CDR3 sequence profiling were carried out. MiXCR was run by TCRdb on the reads, yielding one entry per CDR3 protein. The sample contains approximately 470,000 distinct CDR3 sequences, roughly a third of which appear only once.

The sequence was obtained from a human donor with aplastic anemia. This chain connects TRBV7-2 to TRBJ2-5, with 12 bases that match TRBD2. Sequencing was carried out using sorted CD4+, CD8+, or CD8+CD57+ T cells (not recorded which) from PBMCs. The CDR3 DNA sequence: TGTGCCAGCAGCGAAAGTCGTTTACTAGCGGGGGGCCTGATCCAAGAGACCCAGTACTTC. This codes for CASSESRLLAGGLIQETQYF.